This T cell receptor (beta chain) was recorded in a study of TIL therapy for anti-PD-1-resistant metastatic lung cancer. About the research overall: Half of patients were current or former smokers.

With 6 bases clipped from V and 6 bases from J, the junction kept 11 bases outside the gene matches. This CDR3 spans 15 amino acids. Per germline, CDR1 MDHEN and CDR2 SYDVKM. The immunoSEQ assay was v3. Method: immunoSEQ multiplex PCR; TCRdb's copy keeps in-frame clones and lacks some. The data contain 20,000 to 25,000 clones, roughly 79% of them seen just once; the ten biggest clones take up less than 8.5%. Time point meaning: pre-treatment sample, taken before nivolumab and TIL therapy. The origin of this receptor is a person aged 25 to 79 with non-small cell lung cancer. Sequenced here: blood, sampled at baseline. The V gene is TRBV28, the J gene TRBJ1-5; 7 nucleotides line up with TRBD1. This CDR3 is CASRYPDRVGQPQHF. DNA of the CDR3: TGTGCCAGCAGATACCCTGACAGGGTGGGTCAGCCCCAGCATTTT. The full variable domain, completed using reference TRBV28 and TRBJ1-5, is DVKVTQSSRYLVKRTGEKVFLECVQDMDHENMFWYRQDPGLGLRLIYFSYDVKMKEKGDIPEGYSVSREKKERFSLILESASTNQTSMYLCASRYPDRVGQPQHFGDGTRLSIL.